This TCR beta chain appears in the sequencing data of a study of tumor and adjacent non-tumor tissue in lung cancer. Study as a whole: On average, productive TCRbeta reads reached 4 million to 5 million per sample.

A modified ARM-PCR protocol with three rounds of nested PCR amplified TCRbeta. TCRdb redid the calling of the multiplex PCR reads with MiXCR, one entry per CDR3 protein. The profile covers 70,000 to 90,000 distinct CDR3 sequences, with around 77% appearing a single time and 9.5% to 15% taken by the ten largest. Regarding the study as a whole: Normal lung showed higher cumulative top 100 clone frequency than tumor. Patients with more diverse tumor TCRs had worse survival.

This clonotype occurred a few times. What it binds is not known. The CDR3 runs to 13 residues. J was trimmed by 5 bases and V by 10 bases; bases with no gene match: 8. The V gene's germline CDR1 is SGHNT and CDR2 YYREEE (reference sequence). The template was RNA from unsorted bulk tissue. Donors were chemotherapy-naive, newly diagnosed lung cancer surgical patients in China, August–late 2014. Sequencing was done on a sample of lung tumor tissue. The chain uses TRBV5-4 and TRBJ2-2; the match to TRBD1 covers 7 bases. The source of this sequence is a woman aged 45-60 years with non-small cell lung cancer. The CDR3 DNA reads as TGTGCCGAACGGACAGGTCATACCGGGGAGCTGTTTTTT. It is translated as CAERTGHTGELFF. The full variable domain, with the rest looked up from reference TRBV5-4 and TRBJ2-2, is ETGVTQSPTHLIKTRGQQVTLRCSSQSGHNTVSWYQQALGQGPQFIFQYYREEENGRGNFPPRFSGLQFPNYSSELNVNALELDDSALYLCAERTGHTGELFFGEGSRLTVL.